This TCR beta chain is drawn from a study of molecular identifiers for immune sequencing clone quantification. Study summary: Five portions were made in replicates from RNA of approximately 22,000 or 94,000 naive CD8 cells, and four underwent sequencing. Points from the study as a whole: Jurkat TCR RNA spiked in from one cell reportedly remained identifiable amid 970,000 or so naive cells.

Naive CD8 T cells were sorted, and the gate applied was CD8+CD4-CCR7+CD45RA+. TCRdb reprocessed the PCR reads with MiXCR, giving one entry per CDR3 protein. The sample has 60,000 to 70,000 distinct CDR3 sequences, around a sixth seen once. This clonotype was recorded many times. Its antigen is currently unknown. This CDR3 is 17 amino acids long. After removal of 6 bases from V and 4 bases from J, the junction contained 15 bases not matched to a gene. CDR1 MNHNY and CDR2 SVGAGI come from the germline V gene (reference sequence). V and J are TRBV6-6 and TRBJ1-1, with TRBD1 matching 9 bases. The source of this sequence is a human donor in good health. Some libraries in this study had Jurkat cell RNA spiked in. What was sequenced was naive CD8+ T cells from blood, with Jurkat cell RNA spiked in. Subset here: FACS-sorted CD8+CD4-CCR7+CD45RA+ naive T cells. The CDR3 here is CASRVGSGTGMGTEAFF. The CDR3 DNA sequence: TGTGCCAGCAGGGTTGGTTCCGGGACAGGGATGGGCACTGAAGCTTTCTTT.